The clone carrying this T cell receptor (beta chain) was seen a handful of times. No antigen is known for it. CDR3 length equals 14 residues. V lost 4 bases, J lost 3 bases, and 16 bases lay in between. Germline CDR1 is DFQATT and CDR2 is SNEGSKA (reference sequence). The record originates from a study of blood T cells in healthy people across ages. A sample-barcoded 5' primer and a J-beta primer mix were used in a second PCR of roughly 7 to 11 cycles. TCRdb ran MiXCR on the 5' RACE reads and lists one entry per CDR3 protein. The top ten hold about 21% of the sample, which has about a million distinct CDR3 sequences, just over 50% seen once. Study observations and caveats: Diversity of TCR beta per million T cells declined in a roughly linear way with age.

V usage is TRBV20-1 and J usage is TRBJ2-7; weak D call: TRBD1 (5 bases). The receptor comes from a woman between 55 and 75 years old in good health. Sequenced material: blood. DNA of the CDR3: TGCAGTGCTAAGGGGCCGCCGGCGGACTACGAGCAGTACTTC. The encoded protein is CSAKGPPADYEQYF.